The source of this TCR beta chain is a study of neurological immune-mediated disorders. Time point in this sample: longitudinal time-point 2. The unsorted libraries originated from 2 million PBMCs kept at -80 C. Germline assignment: CDR1 SGHRS and CDR2 YFSETQ. The CDR3 is 14 amino acids. Trimming took off 0 bases at V and 4 bases at J, with 11 bases between the two ends. Using its own MiXCR run on the 5' RACE reads, TCRdb lists one record per CDR3 protein. The table includes 65,000 to 85,000 distinct CDR3 sequences, 5.8% detected once. General study results and limits: No CDR3 amino acid sequences were shared by expanded clones across subjects, suggesting private repertoires in all groups. In HTLV-1-associated myelopathy, TCR clonal expansion was greatest, whereas multiple sclerosis had the least, falling below healthy controls.

This clonotype was observed many times. Antigen specificity is unknown. This chain links TRBV5-1 with TRBJ2-7; D is uncertain. This clonotype was obtained from a woman in her sixties with multiple sclerosis. Sequenced: PBMCs. This CDR3 is CASSLDGSVYEQYF. DNA of the CDR3: TGCGCCAGCAGCTTGGATGGCAGTGTTTACGAGCAGTACTTC.